The present T cell receptor beta chain was sequenced within a study of shared clonotypes between healthy human individuals (TCRdb year 2020). For the wider study: Two women and three men aged 18 to 49 years were included in the cohort. Per donor, three plates each were used for CD4 naive and CD4 memory, two for CD8 naive, and one for CD8 memory. To estimate repertoire size and how much clonotypes are shared between individuals, the study performed deep sequencing of blood TCR repertoires from five healthy adults. To increase sequencing depth and limit assay-specific biases, TCR repertoire library preparation and sequencing were carried out by different laboratories using diverse techniques. Leukapheresis yielded between about 0.9 and 9 billion PBMCs per donor.

Healthy HIV-negative adults with no recently reported acute infections or vaccinations were included as donors. Only Caucasian adults living in Nashville, Tennessee, USA were represented among the donors. Magnetic negative selection was used to enrich CD4+ T cells, after which naive cells were positively selected on CD45RA and the negative fraction became the memory subset. After blood collection by leukapheresis, PBMCs were isolated using Ficoll-Histopaque density gradient centrifugation and then cryopreserved in the vapor phase of liquid nitrogen. Analytical flow cytometry was used to check the purity and quantity of each magnetically sorted T cell population. Genomic DNA was isolated from every sorted fraction and measured by UV absorbance on a Nanodrop 2000c. Paper-wide results and their limitations: Estimated clonotype richness was generally larger for naive than for memory subsets. Only blood was sampled, and tissue TCR repertoires likely differ from those in blood. Pairwise subsampling indicated that sequencing depth was expected to affect the degree of clonotype sharing among donors. Incomplete sequencing was indicated by rarefaction of sorted-subset datasets, despite the large sequencing depth. Approximately 5% of naive CD4, 3.5% of naive CD8, 2.3% of memory CD4, and more than 0.35% of memory CD8 clonotypes were shared across several donors. The genetic and exposure-history diversity represented was limited by the small number of donors. Clonotypes shared by all four sorted-subset donors showed higher generation probabilities than non-shared clonotypes.

As for this clone: Its antigen has not been determined. Within one base of it there is no much larger clone, and no base qualities were kept.

Counted from cysteine to phenylalanine, this CDR3 has 16 amino acids. Kept here is only the CDR3 DNA, which spans 48 bases and is read in frame from base 1. Here V drops 3 bases and J drops 5 bases, and the junction holds 12 bases not matched to any gene. CDR1 and CDR2 were assigned from the germline V gene as WSHSY and SAAADI. TCR CDR3 regions were amplified from genomic DNA by multiplex PCR using the deep immunoSEQ assay. Extracted genomic DNA from each cell subset was spread evenly across all wells of several immunoSEQ 96-well plates, with each plate serving as a replicate. For sorted subsets, approximately 0.2 ug of genomic DNA, equivalent to 30,000 or so T cell genomes, went into each replicate PCR. Purified libraries were quantified with a Qubit 3.0 fluorometer, sized on a Bioanalyzer 2100, and re-quantified with the KAPA Library Quantification kit. A separate single-read 150-cycle Illumina NextSeq 550 flow cell was used to sequence each immunoSEQ 96-well plate. The original methods were these. Because only junctional sequences without quality scores were contained in the immunoSEQ output, filtering matching that applied to full-length reads could not be performed. Sequences were annotated with PyIR, a Python wrapper for IgBLAST v1.9, and V/J genes and CDR3 were assigned using IMGT germline references. Any read was removed if the V/J assignment was weak (E-value above 1e-6), the CDR3 was missing, or the read contained stop codons, out-of-frame junctions, or ambiguous translated residues. V3J clonotypes were defined as sequences sharing the same inferred V gene, J gene, and CDR3 amino acid sequence. To compute the percentage overlap between repertoires, the number of shared unique clonotypes was divided by the size of the smaller repertoire. Repertoire richness was assessed with RTK rarefaction, the Chao1 estimator, and Recon v2.1 estimates of unobserved clonotypes. Generation probabilities were computed with OLGA for all TCRbeta clonotypes obtained by the gDNA method from several donors. Not all clones reach the TCRdb copy of this immuneACCESS table, which keeps in-frame sequences only. Checked studies attribute under half of the gap to unresolved V genes and leave the rest unexplained. Clonal size and the V and J genes are those of that table, whereas D and trimming came from the DNA. Present in this sample are some 300,000 clones, around 70% of which were seen just once. About 9.4% of the sample belongs to the ten largest clones.

The V gene is TRBV10-2 and the J gene is TRBJ2-7, and TRBD1 aligns with 8 junction nucleotides. The source is a man aged 25 to 40 in good health. Input material: memory CD4+ T cells sorted from blood. The sample's cell subset or site label is to be understood as: CD45RA-negative fraction. The DNA sequence is as follows: TGCGCCAGCAGTGACTGGGCAGGGGGCGTTATCGACGAGCAGTACTTC. Its protein reads: CASSDWAGGVIDEQYF.